Listed here are 17 T cell receptor beta chains from one sample, sequenced in a study of blood T cell repertoires in COVID-19. Generated by immunoSEQ multiplex PCR, the TCRdb table keeps only in-frame clones and is missing some. This table has around 240,000 clones, roughly 81% appearing once. Sequenced sample: peripheral blood. The receptors originated from a man aged 35 to 55 with acute or convalescent COVID-19.

This clone was counted a few times. The genes are TRBV2 and TRBJ2-7; TRBD1 matches 7 bases. Germline lookup yields CDR1 SNHLY and CDR2 FYNNEI. The J segment lost 4 bases and the V segment lost 6 bases, leaving 9 bases of the junction unmatched. This CDR3 region has 14 residues. The CDR3 loop is CASRSSMTGYEQYF. The CDR3 DNA reads TGTGCCAGCAGGTCTTCAATGACAGGGTACGAGCAGTACTTC.

V is TRBV2 and J is TRBJ1-5, with D unresolved. The V end lost 2 bases, the J end lost 6 bases, and 14 bases lay between the germline ends. The CDR3 covers 15 residues. Per germline, CDR1 SNHLY and CDR2 FYNNEI. Here the CDR3 DNA reads TGTGCCAGCAGTGAATTGGCGGAGGCTGGTCAGCCCCAGCATTTT. Protein: CASSELAEAGQPQHF.

The chain employs TRBV5-4 and TRBJ1-4; D is unresolved. Trimming pared 3 bases from V and 8 bases from J, leaving 17 bases between. The CDR3 is made up of 15 amino acids. Germline lookup yields CDR1 SGHNT and CDR2 YYREEE (reference sequence). DNA for the CDR3: TGTGCCAGCAGCTACGAAGTCGGGGAGTTGGAAAAACTGTTTTTT. The encoded protein is CASSYEVGELEKLFF.

This chain connects TRBV28 to TRBJ2-1; D gene uncertain. CDR3 length equals 15 residues. V was clipped by 5 bases and J by 3 bases, with 14 bases between them. The V gene's germline CDR1 is MDHEN and CDR2 SYDVKM. This chain's CDR3 is CASSPTNTIYNEQFF. The CDR3 DNA is TGTGCCAGCAGTCCCACAAATACCATCTACAATGAGCAGTTCTTC. The complete variable domain, with remaining parts taken from reference TRBV28 and TRBJ2-1, reads DVKVTQSSRYLVKRTGEKVFLECVQDMDHENMFWYRQDPGLGLRLIYFSYDVKMKEKGDIPEGYSVSREKKERFSLILESASTNQTSMYLCASSPTNTIYNEQFFGPGTRLTVL.

This chain uses TRBV5-7 with TRBJ1-6, with a possible D match to TRBD1 (5 bases). TRBV5-7 counts as an open reading frame of uncertain function. Trimming took 4 bases from V and 7 from J, leaving 15 bases between them. The CDR3 has 15 amino acids. In nucleotides, the CDR3 is TGTGCCAGCAGCCACGACAGCCTATCGAATTCACCCCTCCACTTT. This gives the protein CASSHDSLSNSPLHF.

This chain uses TRBV29-1 with TRBJ1-2, with D perhaps matching TRBD1 (6 bases). This CDR3 contains 14 residues. V lost 6 bases and J lost 7, with 21 bases in between. Per the germline V gene, CDR1 is SQVTM and CDR2 is ANQGSEA. CDR3 in amino acids: CSVQIVQGSGGYTF. DNA of the CDR3: TGCAGCGTCCAAATCGTACAGGGATCGGGTGGCTACACCTTC.

This chain connects TRBV6-5 to TRBJ1-4, with 8 bases that match TRBD1. The germline V gene has CDR1 MNHEY and CDR2 SVGAGI. The CDR3 covers 12 residues. V shed 6 bases, J shed 8 bases, and the junction held 2 bases outside the gene matches. DNA of the CDR3: TGTGCCAGCAGCCGGGACAGGGAAAAACTGTTTTTT. Protein sequence: CASSRDREKLFF.

The J gene is TRBJ1-2, the V gene TRBV11-2, with D possibly matching TRBD1 (5 bases). The length of the CDR3 is 15 residues. From germline, CDR1 is SGHAT and CDR2 FQNNGV. With 2 bases removed from V and 0 bases from J, the gap between germline ends came to 10 bases. The CDR3 DNA reads TGTGCCAGCAGCTTAAATTCGGGGGCTAACTATGGCTACACCTTC. This gives the protein CASSLNSGANYGYTF.

DNA for the CDR3: TGTGCCAGCAGCCCCCAGGGGGACTATGGCTACACCTTC. Translating it yields CASSPQGDYGYTF. The chain uses TRBV2 and TRBJ1-2, with 7 bases aligning to TRBD1. This CDR3 is built from 13 residues. In germline, CDR1 is SNHLY, CDR2 FYNNEI. J lost 3 bases, V lost 6 bases, and 4 bases had no gene match.

The V and J genes are TRBV3-1 (or the pseudogene TRBV3-2) and TRBJ2-3; D gene ambiguous. Germline CDR1 is LGHDT and CDR2 is YNNKEL (reference sequence). The length of the CDR3 is 14 residues. Trimming left V 0 bases short and J 3 bases short, with 7 bases between. The chain's CDR3 is CASSQEFRTDTQYF. In nucleotides, the CDR3 is TGTGCCAGCAGCCAAGAATTCCGGACAGATACGCAGTATTTT.

This sequence joins TRBV29-1 and TRBJ1-2, with 8 bases lining up with TRBD1. The CDR3 extends over 14 amino acids. CDR1 is SQVTM and CDR2 is ANQGSEA in the germline V gene. The V gene end was trimmed by 5 bases and the J gene end by 6 bases; junction bases not matched to a gene: 11. CDR3 DNA sequence: TGCAGCGTTCGGTATCAGGGGGCGCGGAATGGCTACACCTTC. Its translation: CSVRYQGARNGYTF. The entire variable domain, with the rest obtained from reference TRBV29-1 and TRBJ1-2, is as follows: SAVISQKPSRDICQRGTSLTIQCQVDSQVTMMFWYRQQPGQSLTLIATANQGSEATYESGFVIDKFPISRPNLTFSTLTVSNMSPEDSSIYLCSVRYQGARNGYTFGSGTRLTVV.

V is TRBV7-9 and J is TRBJ1-2; TRBD1 matches at 11 bases. The CDR3 extends over 14 amino acids. The J segment lost 7 bases and the V segment lost 9 bases, leaving 10 bases of the junction unmatched. The germline V gene has CDR1 SEHNR and CDR2 FQNEAQ (reference sequence). The CDR3 region has the DNA TGTGCCAGTACCTCGGGACAGGGGGTATTTGGCTACACCTTC. It specifies CASTSGQGVFGYTF.

This clone was found once. This chain joins TRBV5-1 and TRBJ2-7; D is ambiguous. The germline V gene has CDR1 SGHRS and CDR2 YFSETQ. The germline V and J ends were trimmed by 4 bases and 0 bases, with 8 bases remaining between them. This CDR3 has 13 residues. The CDR3 sequence is CASSLRSSYEQYF. For the CDR3, the DNA is TGCGCCAGCAGCCTACGGAGCTCCTACGAGCAGTACTTC.

This rearrangement joins TRBV2 to TRBJ2-1; D possibly corresponds to TRBD1 (5 bases). CDR1 is SNHLY, CDR2 FYNNEI, per germline. Trimming took 3 bases from V and 4 from J, leaving 13 bases between them. CDR3 length: 15 residues. The CDR3: CASSESGKSYNEQFF. DNA of the CDR3: TGTGCCAGCAGTGAGTCAGGGAAGAGTTACAATGAGCAGTTCTTC.

The gene calls are TRBV4-1 and TRBJ2-2, with no clear D. CDR3 length equals 14 residues. CDR1 and CDR2 (germline): MGHRA, YSYEKL. Trimming removed 4 bases from V and 8 bases from J, with 14 bases in between. The CDR3 bases are TGCGCCAGCAGCCCCTTCCTAGGCCCGGGGGAGCTGTTTTTT. Amino acids: CASSPFLGPGELFF.

The chain employs TRBV3-1 (or the pseudogene TRBV3-2) and TRBJ2-3, with 13 bases fitting TRBD2. Germline assignment: CDR1 LGHDT and CDR2 YNNKEL (reference sequence). The CDR3 is 16 residues long. Trimming took 4 bases from V and 1 from J; bases not matched to a gene: 2. The CDR3 DNA reads as TGTGCCAGCAGCCCCACTAGCGGGGGGGGCACAGATACGCAGTATTTT. The encoded protein is CASSPTSGGGTDTQYF.

The chain recombines TRBV4-2 with TRBJ2-2, with D maybe TRBD1 (6 bases). Germline V gene lookup returns CDR1 LGHNA and CDR2 YNFKEQ. The CDR3 has 17 amino acids. The V end lost 0 bases, the J end lost 6 bases, and 17 bases lay between the germline ends. Written as DNA, the CDR3 is TGTGCCAGCAGCCAAGAAGTTCCAGGGGTTGGTTCCGGGGAGCTGTTTTTT. Its protein product is CASSQEVPGVGSGELFF.